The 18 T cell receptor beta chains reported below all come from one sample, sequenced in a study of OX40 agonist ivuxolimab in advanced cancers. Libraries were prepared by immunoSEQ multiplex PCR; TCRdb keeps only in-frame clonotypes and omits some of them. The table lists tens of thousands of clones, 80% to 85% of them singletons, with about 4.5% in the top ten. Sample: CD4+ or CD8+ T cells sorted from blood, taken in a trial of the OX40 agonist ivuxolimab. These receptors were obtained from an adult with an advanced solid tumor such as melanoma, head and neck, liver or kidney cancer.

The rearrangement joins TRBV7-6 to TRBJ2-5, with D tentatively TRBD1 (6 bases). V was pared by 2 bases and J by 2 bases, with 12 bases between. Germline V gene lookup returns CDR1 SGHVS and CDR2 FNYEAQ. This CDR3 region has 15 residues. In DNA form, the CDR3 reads TGTGCCAGCAGCTTAAACGGACAGATTCAAGAGACCCAGTACTTC. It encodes CASSLNGQIQETQYF.

CDR3 sequence reads: CASSQDYGAGRTDTQYF. The CDR3 bases are TGCGCCAGCAGCCAAGATTATGGGGCAGGGCGCACAGATACGCAGTATTTT. The chain uses TRBV4-3 and TRBJ2-3; weak D call: TRBD1 (5 bases). V lost 0 bases to trimming and J lost 1 base, with 14 bases between them. The CDR3 consists of 17 residues. Germline assignment: CDR1 LGHNA and CDR2 YSLEER.

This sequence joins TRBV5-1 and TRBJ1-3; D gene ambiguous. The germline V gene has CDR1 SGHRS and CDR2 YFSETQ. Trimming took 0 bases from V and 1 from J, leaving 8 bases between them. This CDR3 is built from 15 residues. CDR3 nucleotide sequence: TGCGCCAGCAGCTTGGAGGTGAGGTCTGGAAACACCATATATTTT. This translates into CASSLEVRSGNTIYF.

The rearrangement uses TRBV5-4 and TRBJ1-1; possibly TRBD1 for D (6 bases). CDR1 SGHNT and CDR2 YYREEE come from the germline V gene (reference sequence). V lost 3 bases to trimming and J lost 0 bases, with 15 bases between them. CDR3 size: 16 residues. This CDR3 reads CASSSSLGGLNTEAFF. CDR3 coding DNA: TGTGCCAGCAGCTCCTCACTAGGGGGGCTGAACACTGAAGCTTTCTTT.

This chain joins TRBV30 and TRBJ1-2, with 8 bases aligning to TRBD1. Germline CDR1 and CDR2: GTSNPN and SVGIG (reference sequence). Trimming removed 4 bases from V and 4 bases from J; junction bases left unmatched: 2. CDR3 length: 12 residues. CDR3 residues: CAWTDRAYGYTF. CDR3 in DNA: TGTGCCTGGACGGACAGGGCCTATGGCTACACCTTC.

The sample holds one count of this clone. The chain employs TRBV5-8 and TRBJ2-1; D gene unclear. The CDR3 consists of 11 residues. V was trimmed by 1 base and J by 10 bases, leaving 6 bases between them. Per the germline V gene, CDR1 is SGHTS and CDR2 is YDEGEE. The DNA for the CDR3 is TGTGCCAGCAGCTTGTCGCCCGAGCAGTTCTTC. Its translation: CASSLSPEQFF.

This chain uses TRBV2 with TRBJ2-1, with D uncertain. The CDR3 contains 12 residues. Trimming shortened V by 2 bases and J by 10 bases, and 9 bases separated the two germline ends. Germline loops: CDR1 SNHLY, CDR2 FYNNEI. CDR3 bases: TGTGCCAGCAGTGAAACGTCTAGAGAGCAGTTCTTC. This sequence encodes CASSETSREQFF.

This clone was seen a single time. As DNA, the CDR3 is TGTGCCAGCAGCATACAGGGACAGGGGAAAACTGAAGCTTTCTTT. It yields the protein CASSIQGQGKTEAFF. This sequence joins TRBV14 and TRBJ1-1, with TRBD1 matching 10 bases. Trimming took 5 bases from V and 5 from J; bases not matched to a gene: 8. Germline V gives CDR1 SGHDN, CDR2 FVKESK. This CDR3 region has 15 residues.

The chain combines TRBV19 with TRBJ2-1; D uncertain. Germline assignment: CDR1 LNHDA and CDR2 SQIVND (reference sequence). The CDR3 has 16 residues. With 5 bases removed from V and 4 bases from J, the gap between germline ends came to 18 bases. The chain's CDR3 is CASSWSLDATYNEQFF. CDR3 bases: TGTGCCAGTAGTTGGTCCCTAGATGCCACATACAATGAGCAGTTCTTC.

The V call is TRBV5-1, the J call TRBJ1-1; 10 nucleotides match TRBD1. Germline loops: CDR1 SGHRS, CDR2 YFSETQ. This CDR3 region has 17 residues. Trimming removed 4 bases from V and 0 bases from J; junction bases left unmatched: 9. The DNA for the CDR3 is TGCGCCAGCAGCAGGACCGGGACAGGGGCCCTGAACACTGAAGCTTTCTTT. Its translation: CASSRTGTGALNTEAFF.

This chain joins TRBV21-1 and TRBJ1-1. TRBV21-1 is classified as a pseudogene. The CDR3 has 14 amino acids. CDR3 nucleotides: TGTGCCAGCAGCCCGGGTTCGCCGGGGACTGAAGCTTTCTTT. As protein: CASSPGSPGTEAFF.

CDR3 region: CASSEWRGPNQPQHF. CDR3 sequence (DNA): TGCGCCAGCAGTGAGTGGCGGGGACCGAATCAGCCCCAGCATTTT. The chain is built from TRBV10-1 and TRBJ1-5; D may be TRBD1 (5 bases). CDR3 length: 15 amino acids. Trimming shortened V by 1 base and J by 4 bases, and 11 bases separated the two germline ends. CDR1 and CDR2 (germline): WNHNN, SYGVQD (reference sequence).

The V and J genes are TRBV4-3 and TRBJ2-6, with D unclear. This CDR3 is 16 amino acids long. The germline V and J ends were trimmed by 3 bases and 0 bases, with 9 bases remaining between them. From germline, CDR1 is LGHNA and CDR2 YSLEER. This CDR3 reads CASSQESSSGANVLTF. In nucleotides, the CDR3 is TGCGCCAGCAGCCAGGAGTCCAGCTCTGGGGCCAACGTCCTGACTTTC.

In DNA, the CDR3 is TGTGCCAGCAGCTTGGTGGGCTTCACAGATACGCAGTATTTT. Residues: CASSLVGFTDTQYF. The chain has TRBV5-4 and TRBJ2-3; D unclear. The germline V gene encodes CDR1 SGHNT and CDR2 YYREEE (reference sequence). V lost 0 bases, J lost 2 bases, and 7 bases lay in between. The CDR3 has 14 amino acids. Together with reference TRBV5-4 and TRBJ2-3, the CDR3 gives the full variable domain: ETGVTQSPTHLIKTRGQQVTLRCSSQSGHNTVSWYQQALGQGPQFIFQYYREEENGRGNFPPRFSGLQFPNYSSELNVNALELDDSALYLCASSLVGFTDTQYFGPGTRLTVL.

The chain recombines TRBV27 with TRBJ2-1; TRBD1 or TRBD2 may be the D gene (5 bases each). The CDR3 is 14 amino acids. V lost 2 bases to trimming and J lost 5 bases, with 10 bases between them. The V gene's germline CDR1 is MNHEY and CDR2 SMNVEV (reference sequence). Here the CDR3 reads CASSLGGADNEQFF. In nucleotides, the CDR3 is TGTGCCAGCAGTTTAGGGGGTGCCGACAATGAGCAGTTCTTC.

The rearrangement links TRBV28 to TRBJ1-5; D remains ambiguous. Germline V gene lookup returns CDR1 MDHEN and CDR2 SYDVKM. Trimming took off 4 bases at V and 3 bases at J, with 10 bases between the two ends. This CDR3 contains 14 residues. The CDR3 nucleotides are TGTGCCAGCAGTTCCCTGCCGGACAATCAGCCCCAGCATTTT. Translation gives CASSSLPDNQPQHF.

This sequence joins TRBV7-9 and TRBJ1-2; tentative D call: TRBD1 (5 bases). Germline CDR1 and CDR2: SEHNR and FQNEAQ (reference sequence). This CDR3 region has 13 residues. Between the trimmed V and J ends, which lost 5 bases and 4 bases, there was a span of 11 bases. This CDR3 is CASSDDRVYGYTF. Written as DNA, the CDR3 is TGTGCCAGCAGCGACGACAGAGTCTATGGCTACACCTTC.

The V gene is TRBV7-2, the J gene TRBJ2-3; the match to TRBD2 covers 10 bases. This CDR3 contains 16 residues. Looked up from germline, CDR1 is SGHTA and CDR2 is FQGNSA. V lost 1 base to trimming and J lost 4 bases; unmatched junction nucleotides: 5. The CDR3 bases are TGTGCCAGCAGCTTAGAAGCGGGAGGGTGGGCAGATACGCAGTATTTT. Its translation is CASSLEAGGWADTQYF.